The rows below give T cell receptor beta chains drawn from one sample of a study of cytomegalovirus exposure and HLA in healthy donors. The repertoire was sequenced with immunoSEQ multiplex PCR; TCRdb's copy has only in-frame clones and lacks some. This table holds some 150,000 clones, 65% to 90% found once. The sample was PBMCs. The receptors here all came from a woman in her 30s in good health and CMV-seronegative. Each CDR3 is given with its conserved first and last residue. D genes are given only for firm matches. Expanded clones are given a class, and other clones once, few, many or no size at all.

V gene	clone size	D gene	J gene	CDR3 protein	CDR3 DNA
TRBV20-1	-	-	TRBJ1-4	CSTETNEKLFF	TGCAGTACCGAGACTAATGAAAAACTGTTTTTT
TRBV6-1	-	-	TRBJ1-6	CASSEFYGVGSPLHF	TGTGCCAGCAGTGAATTTTACGGAGTGGGTTCACCCCTCCACTTT
TRBV25-1	once	TRBD1	TRBJ2-1	CASSPGGAGSDEQFF	TGTGCCAGCAGTCCAGGGGGCGCGGGTTCGGATGAGCAGTTCTTC
TRBV6-5	-	TRBD1	TRBJ1-5	CASNDRTGSNQPQHF	TGTGCCAGCAATGATCGGACAGGGAGCAATCAGCCCCAGCATTTT
TRBV30	-	-	TRBJ1-2	CAWGKTGNYGYTF	TGTGCCTGGGGGAAAACAGGAAACTATGGCTACACCTTC
TRBV10-3	once	TRBD2	TRBJ2-3	CAIGSSGGGPDTQYF	TGTGCCATCGGGTCCAGCGGGGGGGGGCCAGATACGCAGTATTTT
TRBV4-1	-	TRBD1	TRBJ2-2	CASSHGTVIYNTGELFF	TGCGCCAGCAGCCACGGGACAGTGATTTATAACACCGGGGAGCTGTTTTTT
TRBV10-3	-	-	TRBJ2-2	CAIKASLTGELFF	TGTGCCATCAAAGCTAGTCTCACCGGGGAGCTGTTTTTT
TRBV7-9	-	TRBD1	TRBJ2-5	CASSLQDRTLYF	TGTGCCAGCAGCTTACAGGACAGGACTCTATACTTC
TRBV27	once	-	TRBJ2-2	CASSGQYTGELFF	TGTGCCAGCAGTGGACAGTACACCGGGGAGCTGTTTTTT
TRBV5-8	once	TRBD1	TRBJ2-3	CASSSTGGSTDTQYF	TGTGCCAGCAGCTCTACAGGGGGCAGCACAGATACGCAGTATTTT
TRBV6-1	-	TRBD1	TRBJ1-2	CASSETGVSYGYTF	TGTGCCAGCAGTGAAACAGGGGTCTCCTATGGCTACACCTTC
TRBV5-1	-	TRBD1	TRBJ1-2	CASSLGPGTGTGGYTF	TGCGCCAGCAGCTTGGGTCCCGGGACAGGGACGGGGGGCTACACCTTC
TRBV11-2	-	TRBD2	TRBJ2-1	CASSLSGLAANNEQFF	TGTGCCAGCAGCTTATCGGGACTAGCGGCAAACAATGAGCAGTTCTTC
TRBV4-1	-	-	TRBJ1-1	CASSPTGNTEAFF	TGCGCCAGCAGCCCGACAGGGAACACTGAAGCTTTCTTT
TRBV11-2	-	TRBD1	TRBJ1-2	CASSLSAWQGAIDTF	TGTGCCAGCAGCTTATCCGCGTGGCAGGGGGCTATCGACACCTTC
TRBV7-2	-	-	TRBJ1-3	CASSLDPPRVSGNTIYF	TGTGCCAGCAGCTTAGACCCCCCCAGGGTCTCTGGAAACACCATATATTTT
TRBV11-3	-	-	TRBJ2-1	CASSLGASRSDNEQFF	TGTGCCAGCAGCTTAGGGGCCTCACGATCGGACAATGAGCAGTTCTTC
TRBV28	-	TRBD1	TRBJ2-7	CASTPAGGSYEQYF	TGTGCCAGCACCCCGGCAGGGGGTAGCTACGAGCAGTACTTC
TRBV11-2	once	TRBD2	TRBJ2-1	CASSFLGLAGGDQYNEQFF	TGTGCCAGCAGCTTCCTCGGACTAGCGGGGGGGGACCAATACAATGAGCAGTTCTTC
TRBV5-6	-	-	TRBJ2-7	CASSGSRGYHEQYF	TGTGCCAGCAGCGGGTCCAGGGGATACCACGAGCAGTACTTC
TRBV5-4	-	TRBD1	TRBJ2-2	CASTQGDRGPPTGELFF	TGTGCCAGCACGCAAGGAGACAGGGGCCCCCCCACCGGGGAGCTGTTTTTT
TRBV7-9	-	-	TRBJ2-4	CASTLVTRNIQYF	TGTGCCAGCACCCTTGTCACCCGGAACATTCAGTACTTC
TRBV28	-	-	TRBJ1-1	CASGGREAFF	TGTGCCAGCGGGGGCCGCGAAGCTTTCTTT
TRBV2	-	TRBD1	TRBJ2-7	CASREGQDYEQYF	TGTGCCAGCAGAGAGGGACAGGATTACGAGCAGTACTTC
TRBV7-9	-	-	TRBJ2-2	CASSLPGGELFF	TGTGCCAGCAGCCTCCCAGGCGGGGAGCTGTTTTTT
TRBV4-1	-	TRBD1	TRBJ2-5	CASSQDNPKNRDRVQETQYF	TGCGCCAGCAGCCAAGATAACCCCAAAAACCGGGACAGGGTGCAAGAGACCCAGTACTTC
TRBV13	-	TRBD1	TRBJ1-3	CASSAGTAGNTIYF	TGTGCCAGCAGCGCCGGGACAGCTGGAAACACCATATATTTT
TRBV14	-	TRBD1	TRBJ2-7	CASSPPGQRASYEQYF	TGTGCCAGCAGCCCTCCGGGACAGCGAGCCTCCTACGAGCAGTACTTC
TRBV7-9	-	-	TRBJ2-2	CASSVILPGTNTGELFF	TGTGCCAGCAGCGTAATCCTTCCAGGGACGAACACCGGGGAGCTGTTTTTT
TRBV6-5	-	-	TRBJ1-3	CASSYSGGSGNTIYF	TGTGCCAGCAGTTACTCCGGAGGTTCAGGAAACACCATATATTTT
TRBV6-1	-	-	TRBJ1-2	CASSEERTAGYTF	TGTGCCAGCAGTGAGGAGAGGACAGCTGGCTACACCTTC
TRBV19	-	TRBD1	TRBJ1-2	CASSSRTGIGDGYTF	TGTGCCAGTAGTTCCCGGACAGGGATCGGGGATGGCTACACCTTC
TRBV5-5	-	TRBD1	TRBJ2-3	CASSLIGQGADTQYF	TGTGCCAGCAGCTTAATCGGACAGGGGGCAGATACGCAGTATTTT
TRBV5-6	-	TRBD2	TRBJ2-3	CASTTGLAGGDTQYF	TGTGCCAGCACCACGGGGCTAGCGGGGGGAGATACGCAGTATTTT
TRBV5-1	-	TRBD2	TRBJ2-3	CASSLRLAGGDTQYF	TGCGCCAGCAGCCTCCGACTAGCGGGCGGAGATACGCAGTATTTT
TRBV6-7	-	-	TRBJ1-6	CASSYSSTSYNSPLHF	TGTGCCAGCAGTTACTCGAGTACCTCCTATAATTCACCCCTCCACTTT
TRBV7-2	-	-	TRBJ1-1	CASSLAGRGSSTEAFF	TGTGCCAGCAGCTTAGCTGGGAGGGGGTCGAGCACTGAAGCTTTCTTT
TRBV7-9	-	TRBD1	TRBJ1-2	CASSLAVSTGAHGYTF	TGTGCCAGCAGCTTGGCCGTTTCGACAGGGGCGCATGGCTACACCTTC
TRBV18	-	-	TRBJ1-1	CASSRESSLNTEAFF	TGTGCCAGCTCACGGGAGAGCAGTTTGAACACTGAAGCTTTCTTT
TRBV7-9	-	-	TRBJ1-1	CASSLVSGEAFF	TGTGCCAGCAGCTTAGTATCGGGGGAAGCTTTCTTT
TRBV13	-	-	TRBJ1-6	CASSLGRGSNSPLHF	TGTGCCAGCAGCTTGGGCAGGGGTAGTAATTCACCCCTCCACTTT
TRBV27	-	TRBD2	TRBJ2-1	CASSLSGLADSSYNEQFF	TGTGCCAGCAGTTTATCGGGACTAGCGGATTCCTCCTACAATGAGCAGTTCTTC
TRBV18	-	-	TRBJ2-5	CASSPPIRVETQYF	TGTGCCAGCTCACCACCTATTCGGGTGGAGACCCAGTACTTC
TRBV28	-	TRBD1	TRBJ2-6	CASRTTGASSGANVLTF	TGTGCCAGCAGGACAACAGGGGCCTCATCTGGGGCCAACGTCCTGACTTTC
TRBV18	-	-	TRBJ1-2	CASSPPDSTYGYTF	TGTGCCAGCTCTCCGCCGGACAGCACCTATGGCTACACCTTC
TRBV7-2	-	-	TRBJ2-5	CASSLGGGGETQYF	TGTGCCAGCAGCTTGGGAGGGGGAGGGGAGACCCAGTACTTC
TRBV19	-	-	TRBJ1-1	CASSFTGNTEAFF	TGTGCCAGTAGTTTCACAGGGAACACTGAAGCTTTCTTT
TRBV19	-	-	TRBJ1-5	CASSIVGATGNQPQHF	TGTGCCAGTAGTATAGTAGGGGCCACGGGCAATCAGCCCCAGCATTTT
TRBV10-3	-	TRBD1	TRBJ1-3	CAISDLTGGNSGNTIYF	TGTGCCATCAGTGATCTTACAGGGGGTAACTCTGGAAACACCATATATTTT
TRBV7-2	-	-	TRBJ1-2	CASSFPGRAVGGYTF	TGTGCCAGCAGCTTCCCAGGGAGGGCGGTGGGCGGCTACACCTTC
TRBV5-1	-	-	TRBJ1-1	CASSLGAGMNTEAFF	TGCGCCAGCAGCTTGGGGGCAGGGATGAACACTGAAGCTTTCTTT
TRBV7-6	-	TRBD1	TRBJ2-7	CASSLVGTGESEQYF	TGTGCCAGCAGCTTAGTTGGGACAGGGGAGTCCGAGCAGTACTTC
TRBV13	-	TRBD1	TRBJ2-7	CASSSRRTGYEQYF	TGTGCCAGCAGCTCGAGGCGGACAGGTTACGAGCAGTACTTC
TRBV9	-	TRBD2	TRBJ2-1	CASSALGLAAYNEQFF	TGTGCCAGCAGCGCCCTCGGGCTAGCGGCCTACAATGAGCAGTTCTTC